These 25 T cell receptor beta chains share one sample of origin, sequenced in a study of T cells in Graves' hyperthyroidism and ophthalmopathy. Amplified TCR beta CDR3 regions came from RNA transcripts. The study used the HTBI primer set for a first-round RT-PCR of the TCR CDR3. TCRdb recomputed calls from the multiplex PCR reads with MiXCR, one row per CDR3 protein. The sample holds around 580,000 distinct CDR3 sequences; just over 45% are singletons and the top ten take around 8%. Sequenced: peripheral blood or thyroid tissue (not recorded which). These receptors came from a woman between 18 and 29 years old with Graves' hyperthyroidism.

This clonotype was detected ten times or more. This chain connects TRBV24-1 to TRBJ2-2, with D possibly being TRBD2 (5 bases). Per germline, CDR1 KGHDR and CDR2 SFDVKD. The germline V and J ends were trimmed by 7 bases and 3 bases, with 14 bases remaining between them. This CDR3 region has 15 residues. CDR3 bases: TGTGCCACCAGCGGAGGTCCTAGATACACCGGGGAGCTGTTTTTT. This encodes CATSGGPRYTGELFF.

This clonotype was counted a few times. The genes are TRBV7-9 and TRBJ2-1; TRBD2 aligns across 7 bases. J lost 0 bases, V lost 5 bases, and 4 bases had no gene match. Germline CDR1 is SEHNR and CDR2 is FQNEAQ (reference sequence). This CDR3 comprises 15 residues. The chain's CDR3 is CASSTSGVSYNEQFF. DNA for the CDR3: TGTGCCAGCAGCACAAGCGGGGTCTCCTACAATGAGCAGTTCTTC.

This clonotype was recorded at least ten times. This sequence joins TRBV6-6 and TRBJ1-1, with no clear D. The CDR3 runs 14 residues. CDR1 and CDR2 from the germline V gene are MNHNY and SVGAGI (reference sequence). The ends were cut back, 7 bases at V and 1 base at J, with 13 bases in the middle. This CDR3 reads CASNVFTENTEAFF. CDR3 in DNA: TGTGCCAGCAACGTATTTACAGAGAACACTGAAGCTTTCTTT.

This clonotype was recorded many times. CDR3 loop: CSAIPATGIEETQYF. In DNA, the CDR3 is TGCAGTGCTATCCCCGCGACAGGGATCGAAGAGACCCAGTACTTC. The chain employs TRBV20-1 and TRBJ2-5, with 7 bases that match TRBD1. Germline V gene lookup returns CDR1 DFQATT and CDR2 SNEGSKA (reference sequence). The CDR3 loop spans 15 amino acids. Losses at the gene ends were 4 bases for V and 3 bases for J; bases not matched to a gene: 11.

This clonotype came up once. The CDR3 reads CASSGRQGLGGELFF. CDR3 nucleotides: TGTGCCAGCAGTGGTCGACAGGGGCTCGGCGGGGAGCTGTTTTTT. The rearrangement joins TRBV2 to TRBJ2-2, with 8 bases identical to TRBD1. CDR1 SNHLY and CDR2 FYNNEI come from the germline V gene. There are 15 residues in the CDR3. After removal of 4 bases from V and 7 bases from J, the junction contained 8 bases not matched to a gene.

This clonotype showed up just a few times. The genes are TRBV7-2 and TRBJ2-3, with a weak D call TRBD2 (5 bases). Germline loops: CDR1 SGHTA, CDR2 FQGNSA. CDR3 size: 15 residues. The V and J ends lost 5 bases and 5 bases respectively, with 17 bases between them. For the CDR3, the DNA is TGTGCCAGCAGCCCTTTCCCGGGAAGCTTAGATACGCAGTATTTT. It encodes CASSPFPGSLDTQYF. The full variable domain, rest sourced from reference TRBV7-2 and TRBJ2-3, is GAGVSQSPSNKVTEKGKDVELRCDPISGHTALYWYRQSLGQGLEFLIYFQGNSAPDKSGLPSDRFSAERTGGSVSTLTIQRTQQEDSAVYLCASSPFPGSLDTQYFGPGTRLTVL.

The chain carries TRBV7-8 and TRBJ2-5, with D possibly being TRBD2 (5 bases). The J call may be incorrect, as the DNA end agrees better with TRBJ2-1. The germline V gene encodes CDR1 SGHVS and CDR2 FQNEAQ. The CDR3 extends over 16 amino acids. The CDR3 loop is CASSSLGRTAYNEQFF. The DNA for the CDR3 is TGTGCCAGCAGCTCACTAGGCCGGACGGCCTACAATGAGCAGTTCTTC.

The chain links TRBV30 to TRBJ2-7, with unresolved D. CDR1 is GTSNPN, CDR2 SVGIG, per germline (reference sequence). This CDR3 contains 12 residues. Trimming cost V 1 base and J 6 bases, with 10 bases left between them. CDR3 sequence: CAWSGLTGEQYF. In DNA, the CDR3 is TGTGCCTGGAGTGGACTGACGGGCGAGCAGTACTTC.

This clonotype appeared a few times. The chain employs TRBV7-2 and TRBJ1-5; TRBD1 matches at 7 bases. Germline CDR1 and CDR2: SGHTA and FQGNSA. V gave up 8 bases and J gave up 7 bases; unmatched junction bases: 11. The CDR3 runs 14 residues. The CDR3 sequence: CASSPTGTEQPQHF. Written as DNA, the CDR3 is TGTGCCAGCTCTCCGACAGGGACGGAACAGCCCCAGCATTTT.

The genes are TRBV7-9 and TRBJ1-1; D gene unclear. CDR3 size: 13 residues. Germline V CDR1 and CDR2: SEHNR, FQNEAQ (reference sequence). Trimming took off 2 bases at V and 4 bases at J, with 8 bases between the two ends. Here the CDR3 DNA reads TGTGCCAGCAGCTTAATCGGGTTCACTGAAGCTTTCTTT. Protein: CASSLIGFTEAFF.

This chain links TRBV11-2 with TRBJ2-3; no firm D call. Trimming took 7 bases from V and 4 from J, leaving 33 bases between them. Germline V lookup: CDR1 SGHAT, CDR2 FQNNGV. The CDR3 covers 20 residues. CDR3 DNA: TGTGCCAGCACCGCACGCCGGCGTCTCGTTCCCGGAGTGGCCCCAGATACGCAGTATTTT. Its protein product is CASTARRRLVPGVAPDTQYF.

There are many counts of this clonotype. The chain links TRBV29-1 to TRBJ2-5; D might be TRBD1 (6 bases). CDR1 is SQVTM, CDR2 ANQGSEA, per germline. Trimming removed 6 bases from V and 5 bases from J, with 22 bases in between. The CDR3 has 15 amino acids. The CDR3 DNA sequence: TGCAGCGTCCTAATAATCCAGGGGACGAGGGAGACCCAGTACTTC. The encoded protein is CSVLIIQGTRETQYF. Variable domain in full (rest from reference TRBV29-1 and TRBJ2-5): SAVISQKPSRDICQRGTSLTIQCQVDSQVTMMFWYRQQPGQSLTLIATANQGSEATYESGFVIDKFPISRPNLTFSTLTVSNMSPEDSSIYLCSVLIIQGTRETQYFGPGTRLLVL.

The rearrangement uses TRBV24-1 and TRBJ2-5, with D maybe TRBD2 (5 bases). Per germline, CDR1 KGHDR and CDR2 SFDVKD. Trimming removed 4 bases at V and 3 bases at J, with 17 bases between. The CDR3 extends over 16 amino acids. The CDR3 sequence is CATSDSGKQGKETQYF. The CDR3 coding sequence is TGTGCCACCAGTGACTCCGGGAAGCAAGGAAAAGAGACCCAGTACTTC.

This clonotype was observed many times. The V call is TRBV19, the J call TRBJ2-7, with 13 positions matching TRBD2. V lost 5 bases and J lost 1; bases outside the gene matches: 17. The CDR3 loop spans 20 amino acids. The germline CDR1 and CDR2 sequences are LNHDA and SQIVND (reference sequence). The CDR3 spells CASSPNRLAGGPSNSYEQYF. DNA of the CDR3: TGTGCCAGTAGTCCTAACCGACTAGCGGGAGGCCCCTCTAATTCCTACGAGCAGTACTTC.

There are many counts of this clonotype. The CDR3 here is CSARVPTTNEKLFF. The CDR3 coding sequence is TGCAGTGCTAGAGTCCCTACAACTAATGAAAAACTGTTTTTT. The chain recombines TRBV20-1 with TRBJ1-4, with D unclear. Trimming pared 1 base from V and 0 bases from J, leaving 6 bases between. In germline, CDR1 is DFQATT, CDR2 SNEGSKA (reference sequence). The CDR3 is 14 amino acids.

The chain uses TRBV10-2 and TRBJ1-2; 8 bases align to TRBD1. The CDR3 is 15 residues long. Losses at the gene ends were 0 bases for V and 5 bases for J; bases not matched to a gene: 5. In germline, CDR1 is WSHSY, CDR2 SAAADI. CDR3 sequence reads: CASSESLGQAYGYTF. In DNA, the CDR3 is TGCGCCAGCAGTGAGTCGCTGGGACAGGCTTATGGCTACACCTTC.

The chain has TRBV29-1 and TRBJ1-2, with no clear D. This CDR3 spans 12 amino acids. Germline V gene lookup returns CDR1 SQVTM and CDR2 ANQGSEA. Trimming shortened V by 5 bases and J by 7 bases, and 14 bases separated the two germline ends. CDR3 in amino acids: CSVPLDGSGYTF. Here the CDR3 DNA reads TGCAGCGTTCCCCTGGACGGCTCTGGCTACACCTTC. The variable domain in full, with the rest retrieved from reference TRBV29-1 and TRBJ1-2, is SAVISQKPSRDICQRGTSLTIQCQVDSQVTMMFWYRQQPGQSLTLIATANQGSEATYESGFVIDKFPISRPNLTFSTLTVSNMSPEDSSIYLCSVPLDGSGYTFGSGTRLTVV.

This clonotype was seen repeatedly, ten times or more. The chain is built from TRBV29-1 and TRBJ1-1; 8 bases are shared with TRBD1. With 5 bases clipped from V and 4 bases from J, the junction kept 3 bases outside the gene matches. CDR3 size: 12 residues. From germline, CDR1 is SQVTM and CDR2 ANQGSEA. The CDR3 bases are TGCAGCGTTTTTGACAGGGGCACTGAAGCTTTCTTT. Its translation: CSVFDRGTEAFF.

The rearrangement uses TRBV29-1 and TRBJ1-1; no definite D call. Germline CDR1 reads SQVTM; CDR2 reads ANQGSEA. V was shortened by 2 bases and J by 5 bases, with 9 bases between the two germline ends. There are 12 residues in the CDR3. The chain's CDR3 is CSVERGGTEAFF. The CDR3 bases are TGCAGCGTTGAAAGAGGCGGGACTGAAGCTTTCTTT.

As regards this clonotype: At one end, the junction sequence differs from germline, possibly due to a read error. CDR3: CASSLPSSDQPQHF. As DNA, the CDR3 is TGTGCCAGCAGCTTACCCTCTAGCGATCAGCCCCAGCATTTT. The gene calls are TRBV7-9 and TRBJ1-5; no clear D. Germline CDR1 and CDR2: SEHNR and FQNEAQ (reference sequence). There are 14 residues in the CDR3.

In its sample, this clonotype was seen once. This CDR3 reads CASKNDRELFF. For the CDR3, the DNA is TGTGCCAGCAAAAACGACAGGGAGCTGTTTTTT. The rearrangement links TRBV2 to TRBJ2-2, with D hard to call. The CDR3 has 11 amino acids. V lost 7 bases and J lost 9, with 9 bases in between. Germline lookup yields CDR1 SNHLY and CDR2 FYNNEI. Together with reference TRBV2 and TRBJ2-2, the CDR3 gives the full variable domain: EPEVTQTPSHQVTQMGQEVILRCVPISNHLYFYWYRQILGQKVEFLVSFYNNEISEKSEIFDDQFSVERPDGSNFTLKIRSTKLEDSAMYFCASKNDRELFFGEGSRLTVL.

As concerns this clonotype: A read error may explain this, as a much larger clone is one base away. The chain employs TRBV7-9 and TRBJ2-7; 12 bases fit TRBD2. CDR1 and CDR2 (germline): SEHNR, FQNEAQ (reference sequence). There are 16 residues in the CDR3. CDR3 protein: CASSKPSGRESYEQCF. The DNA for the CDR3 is TGTGCCAGCAGCAAACCTAGCGGGAGGGAATCCTACGAGCAGTGCTTC. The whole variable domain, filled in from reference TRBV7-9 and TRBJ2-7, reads DTGVSQNPRHKITKRGQNVTFRCDPISEHNRLYWYRQTLGQGPEFLTYFQNEAQLEKSRLLSDRFSAERPKGSFSTLEIQRTEQGDSAMYLCASSKPSGRESYEQCFGPGTRLTVT.

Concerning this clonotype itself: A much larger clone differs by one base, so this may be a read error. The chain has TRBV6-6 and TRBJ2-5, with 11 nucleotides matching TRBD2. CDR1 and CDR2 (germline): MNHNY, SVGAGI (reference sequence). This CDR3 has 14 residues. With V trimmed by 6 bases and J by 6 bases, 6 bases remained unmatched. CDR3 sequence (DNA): TGTGCCAGCAGCGATAGCGGGAGGGCCAAGACCCAGTACTTC. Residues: CASSDSGRAKTQYF.

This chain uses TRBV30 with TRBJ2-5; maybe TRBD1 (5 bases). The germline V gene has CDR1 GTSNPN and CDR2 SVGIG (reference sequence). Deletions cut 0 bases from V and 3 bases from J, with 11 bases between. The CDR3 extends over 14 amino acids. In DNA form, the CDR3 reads TGTGCCTGGAGTGTATTTGTGACAGAAGAGACCCAGTACTTC. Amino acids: CAWSVFVTEETQYF. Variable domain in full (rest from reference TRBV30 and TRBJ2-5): SQTIHQWPATLVQPVGSPLSLECTVEGTSNPNLYWYRQAAGRGLQLLFYSVGIGQISSEVPQNLSASRPQDRQFILSSKKLLLSDSGFYLCAWSVFVTEETQYFGPGTRLLVL.

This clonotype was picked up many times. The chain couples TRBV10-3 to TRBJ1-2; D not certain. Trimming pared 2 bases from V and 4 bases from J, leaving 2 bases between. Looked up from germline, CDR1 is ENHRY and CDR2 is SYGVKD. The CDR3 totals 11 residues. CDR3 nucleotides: TGTGCCATCAGTGAGATCTATGGCTACACCTTC. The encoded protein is CAISEIYGYTF.